These 27 T cell receptor beta chains share one sample of origin, sequenced in a study of cytomegalovirus exposure and HLA in healthy donors. Use of 60 Vbeta and 13 Jbeta primers characterized the PCR. Sequencing was performed with immunoSEQ multiplex PCR; in TCRdb, only in-frame clones are kept and a portion is missing. The sample has 150,000 to 200,000 clones, about 75% seen once. Source material: PBMCs. Source of these receptors: a female donor in good health and CMV-seronegative.

V gene TRBV2 combines with J gene TRBJ2-7; perhaps TRBD1 as D (6 bases). V was pared by 5 bases and J by 1 base, with 15 bases between. Germline assignment: CDR1 SNHLY and CDR2 FYNNEI. The CDR3 extends over 15 amino acids. In DNA form, the CDR3 reads TGTGCCAGCAGTTCTAGGGGGAGAGTGTCCTACGAGCAGTACTTC. It translates to CASSSRGRVSYEQYF.

This clone was seen more than once but under ten times. This rearrangement joins TRBV11-3 to TRBJ1-3, with unresolved D. Trimming removed 5 bases from V and 4 bases from J, with 15 bases in between. The CDR3 is 15 amino acids. The germline CDR1 and CDR2 sequences are SGHNT and YENEEA. CDR3 amino acids: CASSPRRVSGNTIYF. CDR3 coding DNA: TGTGCCAGCAGCCCGCGGCGGGTTTCCGGAAACACCATATATTTT.

This sequence joins TRBV29-1 and TRBJ2-3, with D tentatively TRBD2 (6 bases). The CDR3 is 14 residues long. Germline V gene sequence: CDR1 SQVTM, CDR2 ANQGSEA. Between the trimmed V and J ends, which lost 3 bases and 7 bases, there was a span of 17 bases. The CDR3 DNA sequence: TGCAGCGTTGAGTACGGGGGATGGAAGAATACGCAGTATTTT. Its protein product is CSVEYGGWKNTQYF.

The chain has TRBV5-1 and TRBJ2-1; 16 positions match TRBD2. This CDR3 is built from 19 residues. The germline V gene has CDR1 SGHRS and CDR2 YFSETQ. V gave up 1 base and J gave up 9 bases; unmatched junction bases: 13. The CDR3 coding sequence is TGCGCCAGCAGCTTGTTTTCGGGACTAGCGGGGGGGCCGGGTGGTGAGCAGTTCTTC. This encodes CASSLFSGLAGGPGGEQFF.

The gene calls are TRBV4-2 and TRBJ1-3, with TRBD1 as a possible D gene (6 bases). This CDR3 has 15 amino acids. The V end lost 4 bases, the J end lost 1 base, and 11 bases lay between the germline ends. Germline V gene data show CDR1 as LGHNA and CDR2 as YNFKEQ. CDR3 sequence: CASSLGDTSGNTIYF. The CDR3 DNA follows: TGTGCCAGCAGCCTAGGGGACACGTCTGGAAACACCATATATTTT.

The V and J genes are TRBV6-1 and TRBJ1-1; D is perhaps TRBD1 (5 bases). This CDR3 contains 14 residues. V was trimmed by 6 bases and J by 2 bases, leaving 13 bases between them. Germline V CDR1 and CDR2: MNHNS, SASEGT. This chain's CDR3 is CASRGQGYNTEAFF. CDR3 coding DNA: TGTGCCAGCAGGGGTCAGGGATATAACACTGAAGCTTTCTTT.

This clone showed up just a few times. Additional DNA sequences in this sample encode the identical CDR3. This sequence joins TRBV5-4 and TRBJ2-3; 12 bases map to TRBD2. Germline values: CDR1 SGHNT, CDR2 YYREEE (reference sequence). This CDR3 is built from 16 residues. Trimming cost V 4 bases and J 0 bases; bases outside gene matches: 3. The CDR3: CASSAGLAGSTDTQYF. The CDR3, as DNA: TGTGCCAGCAGCGCTGGACTAGCGGGGAGCACAGATACGCAGTATTTT.

Comment on this clone: The same CDR3 also results from other DNA sequences found in this sample. V usage is TRBV5-1 and J usage is TRBJ1-4; D gene uncertain. Germline CDR1 reads SGHRS; CDR2 reads YFSETQ. This CDR3 has 15 residues. V lost 1 base and J lost 10, with 17 bases in between. DNA for the CDR3: TGCGCCAGCAGCTTGCCAGACACTCTGGGAGGAAAACTGTTTTTT. This sequence encodes CASSLPDTLGGKLFF.

This clone has only a few counts. This chain uses TRBV13 with TRBJ1-4, with D perhaps TRBD1 (6 bases). This CDR3 has 15 residues. V lost 4 bases and J 5 bases, leaving 14 bases between the germline ends. CDR1 PRHDT and CDR2 FYEKMQ come from the germline V gene (reference sequence). CDR3 nucleotide sequence: TGTGCCAGCAGCTGGGCCCGGCAGGGGAATGAAAAACTGTTTTTT. Its translation: CASSWARQGNEKLFF.

This chain connects TRBV19 to TRBJ2-7; 10 positions agree with TRBD1. The CDR3 runs to 15 residues. The trim removed 6 bases at V and 3 bases at J, leaving 8 bases unmatched. Germline-derived CDR1 and CDR2 are LNHDA and SQIVND (reference sequence). CDR3 sequence reads: CASSSTGGRSYEQYF. The CDR3 bases are TGTGCCAGTAGCTCGACAGGGGGCCGGAGCTACGAGCAGTACTTC.

The genes are TRBV25-1 and TRBJ1-3; the D is unclear. V was cut by 2 bases and J by 7 bases, with 9 bases left in between. CDR1 is MGHDK, CDR2 SYGVNS, per germline. The CDR3 has 13 amino acids. CDR3 sequence: CASSEPGRNTIYF. The CDR3 region has the DNA TGTGCCAGCAGTGAACCCGGGAGGAACACCATATATTTT.

On this clone itself: Different DNA sequences within this sample yield the same CDR3. J is TRBJ1-6 and V is TRBV9; D might be TRBD1 (6 bases). The germline V and J ends were trimmed by 4 bases and 7 bases, with 12 bases remaining between them. The CDR3 runs to 14 residues. Germline CDR1 reads SGDLS; CDR2 reads YYNGEE. DNA for the CDR3: TGTGCCAGCAGCAACAGGGTGGACAATTCACCCCTCCACTTT. It encodes CASSNRVDNSPLHF.

The chain carries TRBV5-5 and TRBJ2-7; D is perhaps TRBD2 (6 bases). Germline CDR1 is SGHKS and CDR2 is YYEKEE (reference sequence). Trimming pared 0 bases from V and 2 bases from J, leaving 15 bases between. The CDR3 length is 16 residues. In nucleotides, the CDR3 is TGTGCCAGCAGCTTGGACGCCGGGAGAGGGACCTACGAGCAGTACTTC. The encoded protein is CASSLDAGRGTYEQYF. The full variable domain, rest sourced from reference TRBV5-5 and TRBJ2-7, is DAGVTQSPTHLIKTRGQQVTLRCSPISGHKSVSWYQQVLGQGPQFIFQYYEKEERGRGNFPDRFSARQFPNYSSELNVNALLLGDSALYLCASSLDAGRGTYEQYFGPGTRLTVT.

The chain joins TRBV29-1 to TRBJ2-1; 12 positions match TRBD1. The CDR3 spans 16 residues. Germline-derived CDR1 and CDR2 are SQVTM and ANQGSEA. J lost 8 bases, V lost 8 bases, and 16 bases had no gene match. In DNA form, the CDR3 reads TGCAGCCCGAGGGGTTCCGGGACAGGGGGCAACGATGAGCAGTTCTTC. Amino acids: CSPRGSGTGGNDEQFF.

This chain joins TRBV14 and TRBJ2-1; maybe TRBD1 (6 bases). Deletions cut 4 bases from V and 6 bases from J, with 16 bases between. CDR1 is SGHDN and CDR2 is FVKESK in the germline V gene. The CDR3 spans 15 residues. CDR3 sequence reads: CASSRRQGGINEQFF. The CDR3 DNA reads TGTGCCAGCAGCCGCCGGCAAGGGGGTATCAATGAGCAGTTCTTC.

This chain connects TRBV27 to TRBJ2-5; D is perhaps TRBD1 (7 bases). The CDR3 is made up of 15 amino acids. V lost 5 bases and J 11 bases, leaving 24 bases between the germline ends. Germline CDR1 and CDR2: MNHEY and SMNVEV (reference sequence). CDR3 DNA: TGTGCCAGCAGTCCCCCACGGGGACAGCCACGGGAGCAGTACTTC. This encodes CASSPPRGQPREQYF.

The chain is built from TRBV6-5 and TRBJ1-3; tentatively, D is TRBD1 (6 bases). The CDR3 extends over 15 amino acids. V lost 6 bases, J lost 0 bases, and 12 bases lay in between. Germline V gives CDR1 MNHEY, CDR2 SVGAGI. The CDR3 protein is CASRPTGSSGNTIYF. The CDR3 DNA sequence: TGTGCCAGCAGACCCACAGGGAGCTCTGGAAACACCATATATTTT.

The genes are TRBV19 and TRBJ2-7; 8 bases match TRBD1. The CDR3 spans 16 residues. The ends lost 4 bases at V and 1 base at J; junction bases unmatched: 9. CDR1 and CDR2 (germline): LNHDA, SQIVND (reference sequence). Here the CDR3 DNA reads TGTGCCAGTAGTAGCGCTGCTTGGACAGGGTCCTACGAGCAGTACTTC. Translated: CASSSAAWTGSYEQYF.

As DNA, the CDR3 is TGTGCTAGTGGTTTGGTAATAGGGAGCGAACCCACTGAAGCTTTCTTT. Protein: CASGLVIGSEPTEAFF. The chain couples TRBV12-5 to TRBJ1-1; the D is unclear. The V end was cut by 0 bases, the J end by 4 bases, with 15 bases between. Germline V gives CDR1 LGHNT, CDR2 FRNRAP. This CDR3 comprises 16 residues. Full variable domain (rest looked up from reference TRBV12-5 and TRBJ1-1): DARVTQTPRHKVTEMGQEVTMRCQPILGHNTVFWYRQTMMQGLELLAYFRNRAPLDDSGMPKDRFSAEMPDATLATLKIQPSEPRDSAVYFCASGLVIGSEPTEAFFGQGTRLTVV.

The sample holds one count of this clone. The genes are TRBV30 and TRBJ2-3; 8 bases line up with TRBD2. Germline V lookup: CDR1 GTSNPN, CDR2 SVGIG (reference sequence). With 3 bases clipped from V and 7 bases from J, the junction kept 6 bases outside the gene matches. There are 13 residues in the CDR3. Here the CDR3 DNA reads TGTGCCTGGAGGGACGGGGGGGCCCATACGCAGTATTTT. Its protein product is CAWRDGGAHTQYF.

This chain connects TRBV7-3 to TRBJ1-6; TRBD1 is a possible D gene (6 bases). Germline CDR1 reads SGHTA; CDR2 reads FQGTGA. V was pared by 3 bases and J by 7 bases, with 25 bases between. The CDR3 is 19 residues long. The CDR3 here is CASSLEPSVKGHRNSPLHF. The DNA of the CDR3 is TGTGCCAGCAGCTTGGAACCGAGTGTGAAGGGACACAGGAATTCACCCCTCCACTTT. Supplemented by reference TRBV7-3 and TRBJ1-6, the full variable domain reads GAGVSQTPSNKVTEKGKYVELRCDPISGHTALYWYRQSLGQGPEFLIYFQGTGAADDSGLPNDRFFAVRPEGSVSTLKIQRTERGDSAVYLCASSLEPSVKGHRNSPLHFGNGTRLTVT.

This clone was detected a few times. The chain couples TRBV28 to TRBJ2-7; D is possibly TRBD2 (6 bases). Between the trimmed V and J ends, which lost 6 bases and 3 bases, there was a span of 15 bases. This CDR3 is 14 amino acids long. Germline loops: CDR1 MDHEN, CDR2 SYDVKM. Written as DNA, the CDR3 is TGTGCCAGCAGGCTCTCCGGGGGTCTCTACGAGCAGTACTTC. It is translated as CASRLSGGLYEQYF. The variable domain in full, completed from reference TRBV28 and TRBJ2-7, reads DVKVTQSSRYLVKRTGEKVFLECVQDMDHENMFWYRQDPGLGLRLIYFSYDVKMKEKGDIPEGYSVSREKKERFSLILESASTNQTSMYLCASRLSGGLYEQYFGPGTRLTVT.

This chain uses TRBV30 with TRBJ2-1; 13 nucleotides match TRBD2. The CDR3 covers 15 residues. Germline values: CDR1 GTSNPN, CDR2 SVGIG (reference sequence). With 3 bases clipped from V and 6 bases from J, the junction kept 5 bases outside the gene matches. The CDR3 bases are TGTGCCTGGAGCCCACTAGCGGGAGGGGTCAATGAGCAGTTCTTC. Encoded protein: CAWSPLAGGVNEQFF.

The chain joins TRBV5-1 to TRBJ2-6, with 10 nucleotides matching TRBD1. The CDR3 consists of 18 residues. Per the germline V gene, CDR1 is SGHRS and CDR2 is YFSETQ. The J segment lost 4 bases and the V segment lost 4 bases, leaving 11 bases of the junction unmatched. CDR3 DNA: TGCGCCAGCAGCCTCCGCCAGACAGGGGGCCCCGGGGCCAACGTCCTGACTTTC. Protein product: CASSLRQTGGPGANVLTF.

The chain has TRBV6-4 and TRBJ2-5; D is perhaps TRBD2 (5 bases). The closer fit of TRBJ2-7 to the DNA end suggests the J call may be wrong. The CDR3 spans 14 residues. Per the germline V gene, CDR1 is MRHNA and CDR2 is SNTAGT. CDR3 sequence: CASSEAESSYEQYF. The CDR3 DNA is TGTGCCAGCAGTGAAGCGGAATCCTCCTACGAGCAGTACTTC.

V is TRBV9 and J is TRBJ2-3; D gene ambiguous. CDR3 length: 16 amino acids. Germline CDR1 SGDLS, CDR2 YYNGEE. V lost 5 bases, J lost 4 bases, and 20 bases lay in between. Here the CDR3 DNA reads TGTGCCAGCAGTGCCTCGGGTGGAACATCAGCAGATACGCAGTATTTT. Residues: CASSASGGTSADTQYF.

V usage is TRBV6-5 and J usage is TRBJ1-1; 7 nucleotides line up with TRBD1. The germline gives CDR1 MNHEY, CDR2 SVGAGI. The CDR3 runs 14 residues. J was trimmed by 0 bases and V by 2 bases; bases with no gene match: 0. The CDR3 protein is CASSYGTVNTEAFF. The CDR3 region has the DNA TGTGCCAGCAGTTACGGGACAGTGAACACTGAAGCTTTCTTT.